This entry lists 27 T cell receptor beta chains sequenced from one sample in a study of CD8+CD57+ T cells in acquired aplastic anemia listed by TCRdb under 2018. The run used an Illumina HiSeq 2000. Genomic DNA served as template for TCR beta VDJ combination and CDR3 sequence profiling. TCRdb reran the public reads through fastp at Q25 and MiXCR, keeping productive beta chains. Rows are combined by CDR3 protein, so each entry shows the most common genes and DNA. Within this sample are about 150,000 distinct CDR3 sequences, with around half of them counted one time only. More than 30% of the sample belongs to the ten largest clones. Patients chosen for sequencing had shown expansion of CD8+CD57+ cells by flow cytometry. The sample was sorted CD4+, CD8+, or CD8+CD57+ T cells (not recorded which) from PBMCs. The receptor set was obtained from a human donor with aplastic anemia.

V gene TRBV20-1 combines with J gene TRBJ2-7; TRBD2 agrees at 10 bases. Trimming at V came to 1 base and at J to 5 bases, leaving 8 bases not matched to a gene. This CDR3 has 15 residues. The germline CDR1 and CDR2 sequences are DFQATT and SNEGSKA (reference sequence). The CDR3 sequence is CSARVEGLAVNEQYF. The CDR3 nucleotides are TGCAGTGCTAGAGTCGAAGGACTAGCGGTCAACGAGCAGTACTTC.

The rearrangement links TRBV11-1 to TRBJ2-5; 10 bases line up with TRBD1. The trim removed 5 bases at V and 5 bases at J, leaving 20 bases unmatched. The CDR3 consists of 19 residues. CDR1 and CDR2 (germline): SGHAT, FQDESV (reference sequence). CDR3 region: CASSDVILPRDRGSETQYF. The CDR3 DNA reads as TGTGCCAGCAGCGATGTAATCCTCCCGCGGGACAGGGGATCGGAGACCCAGTACTTC.

This chain connects TRBV24-1 to TRBJ2-6, with 7 bases lining up with TRBD1. V lost 6 bases, J lost 0 bases, and 1 base stayed unmatched. CDR3 size: 15 residues. Per the germline V gene, CDR1 is KGHDR and CDR2 is SFDVKD. In nucleotides, the CDR3 is TGTGCCACCAGTCGGACAGGCTCTGGGGCCAACGTCCTGACTTTC. Its translation: CATSRTGSGANVLTF.

This clonotype was counted ten times or more. This chain links TRBV2 with TRBJ1-1, with TRBD1 as a possible D gene (5 bases). Per the germline V gene, CDR1 is SNHLY and CDR2 is FYNNEI. CDR3 size: 13 residues. Deletions cut 6 bases from V and 5 bases from J, with 13 bases between. DNA for the CDR3: TGTGCCAGCAGAGCAGGGTTGGGTACTGAAGCTTTCTTT. Translated, it gives CASRAGLGTEAFF.

This clonotype was picked up many times. The chain uses TRBV24-1 and TRBJ1-2; weak D call: TRBD1 (5 bases). Trimming took off 2 bases at V and 3 bases at J, with 9 bases between the two ends. The CDR3 runs to 14 residues. Germline V gene lookup returns CDR1 KGHDR and CDR2 SFDVKD. The CDR3 nucleotides read TGTGCCACCAGTGATTCAGGGACCGACTATGGCTACACCTTC. It yields the protein CATSDSGTDYGYTF.

The CDR3 region is CATRVWGGPPEAFF. CDR3 DNA sequence: TGTGCCACCAGAGTTTGGGGGGGCCCCCCTGAAGCTTTCTTT. This chain connects TRBV5-4 to TRBJ1-1; D is perhaps TRBD1 (6 bases). Germline values: CDR1 SGHNT, CDR2 YYREEE (reference sequence). The CDR3 extends over 14 amino acids. Trimming removed 9 bases from V and 6 bases from J, with 21 bases in between.

This clonotype showed up many times. The chain is built from TRBV28 and TRBJ2-7; D is possibly TRBD1 (6 bases). Germline CDR1 and CDR2: MDHEN and SYDVKM. The germline V and J ends were trimmed by 8 bases and 5 bases, with 19 bases remaining between them. The CDR3 totals 14 residues. The CDR3 DNA sequence: TGTGCCAGCGGGTGGGGACAAAGCCACGACGAGCAGTACTTC. Translating gives CASGWGQSHDEQYF.

The V gene is TRBV14, the J gene TRBJ1-1, with 7 bases fitting TRBD1. Germline CDR1 reads SGHDN; CDR2 reads FVKESK. The V segment lost 9 bases and the J segment 4 bases; nucleotides outside the gene matches: 8. The CDR3 totals 13 residues. CDR3 nucleotides: TGTGCCAGTAGTTTACGGGACAGCACTGAAGCTTTCTTT. This codes for CASSLRDSTEAFF.

The chain combines TRBV15 with TRBJ2-7; a weak D match, TRBD2 (7 bases). V lost 5 bases and J 2 bases, leaving 16 bases between the germline ends. Germline V CDR1 and CDR2: LNHNV, YYDKDF (reference sequence). The CDR3 totals 15 residues. The CDR3 loop is CATSGGGTPAYEQYF. CDR3 nucleotide sequence: TGTGCCACCAGCGGGGGAGGGACACCCGCCTACGAGCAGTACTTC.

This clonotype has only one observation. This chain connects TRBV7-2 to TRBJ1-4; the D is unclear. V shed 5 bases and J shed 8 bases, with 15 bases lying between them. Germline V lookup: CDR1 SGHTA, CDR2 FQGNSA. The CDR3 covers 14 residues. The chain's CDR3 is CASSLGTSWEKLFF. The DNA for the CDR3 is TGTGCCAGCAGCCTCGGAACGTCTTGGGAAAAACTGTTTTTT.

V gene TRBV10-2 combines with J gene TRBJ2-3; D remains ambiguous. Germline V CDR1 and CDR2: WSHSY, SAAADI. The V gene lost 3 bases and the J gene lost 4 bases, with 5 bases spanning the gap. The length of the CDR3 is 12 residues. The CDR3 DNA follows: TGCGCCAGCAGTGACCCCCCAGATACGCAGTATTTT. This gives the protein CASSDPPDTQYF.

This clonotype appeared many times. This sequence joins TRBV20-1 and TRBJ1-5; D possibly corresponds to TRBD1 (6 bases). The V end lost 0 bases, the J end lost 8 bases, and 17 bases lay between the germline ends. CDR3 length: 15 amino acids. Germline CDR1 is DFQATT and CDR2 is SNEGSKA (reference sequence). CDR3 residues: CSAREARGGNKPQHF. The CDR3 coding sequence is TGCAGTGCTAGAGAGGCCAGGGGAGGGAACAAGCCCCAGCATTTT.

About this clonotype itself: The junction differs from germline at one of its ends, possibly a read error. Here the CDR3 DNA reads TGCGCCAGCAGCTGGGACACCGGGGAGCTGTTTTTT. Protein product: CASSWDTGELFF. The V call is TRBV7-2, the J call TRBJ2-2; D not resolved. The germline gives CDR1 SGHTA, CDR2 FQGNSA. This CDR3 is built from 12 residues.

This clonotype occurred many times. The junction does not match germline at one end; this may be a read error. V and J are TRBV7-7 and TRBJ2-1, with TRBD1 as a possible D gene (5 bases). The CDR3 covers 15 residues. Per the germline V gene, CDR1 is SSHAT and CDR2 is FNYEAQ (reference sequence). The CDR3 region is CASSIRAVSYNEQFF. DNA of the CDR3: TGTGCTAGCAGCATCAGGGCCGTCTCCTACAATGAGCAGTTCTTC.

The chain combines TRBV4-1 with TRBJ2-7; D ambiguous. Germline assignment: CDR1 MGHRA and CDR2 YSYEKL. The CDR3 is 16 amino acids. The V and J ends lost 0 bases and 4 bases respectively, with 16 bases between them. The CDR3 DNA is TGCGCCAGCAGCCAAGATGCAGCAGGCGTGGAGTACGAGCAGTACTTC. Residues: CASSQDAAGVEYEQYF.

The genes are TRBV11-2 and TRBJ1-2, with TRBD1 matching 9 bases. The trim removed 5 bases at V and 4 bases at J, leaving 11 bases unmatched. Germline V gene lookup returns CDR1 SGHAT and CDR2 FQNNGV. The CDR3 runs to 16 residues. CDR3 sequence (DNA): TGTGCCAGCAGCAGAGATCGCCCGGGACAGGGCTATGGCTACACCTTC. Its translation: CASSRDRPGQGYGYTF.

At least ten counts were recorded for this clonotype. The chain employs TRBV19 and TRBJ1-1; no definite D call. Trimming left V 2 bases short and J 6 bases short, with 13 bases between. Germline-derived CDR1 and CDR2 are LNHDA and SQIVND (reference sequence). The CDR3 sequence is 14 residues long. This CDR3 is CASSILEGLPEAFF. CDR3 DNA: TGTGCCAGTAGTATACTTGAGGGCCTGCCTGAAGCTTTCTTT.

This clonotype occurred many times. The chain employs TRBV3-1 and TRBJ1-6; 7 nucleotides line up with TRBD1. In germline, CDR1 is LGHDT, CDR2 YNNKEL (reference sequence). V lost 3 bases to trimming and J lost 6 bases; unmatched junction nucleotides: 8. The CDR3 consists of 16 residues. The CDR3 region is CASSHRDSISNSPLHF. The DNA of the CDR3 is TGTGCCAGCAGCCACCGGGACAGCATTTCTAATTCACCCCTCCACTTT.

The V and J genes are TRBV7-8 and TRBJ1-3; the D gene is possibly TRBD1 (5 bases). CDR1 is SGHVS, CDR2 FQNEAQ, per germline. The CDR3 contains 15 residues. The V end was cut by 3 bases, the J end by 0 bases, with 9 bases between. CDR3 residues: CASSLGTPSGNTIYF. The CDR3 coding sequence is TGTGCCAGCAGCTTGGGGACCCCCTCTGGAAACACCATATATTTT.

This clonotype has just a few counts. The rearrangement uses TRBV2 and TRBJ1-5; D gene ambiguous. CDR3 length: 12 residues. The V end lost 6 bases, the J end lost 3 bases, and 6 bases lay between the germline ends. Germline loops: CDR1 SNHLY, CDR2 FYNNEI. The CDR3 nucleotides are TGTGCCAGCAGCACGGACAATCAGCCCCAGCATTTT. Amino acids: CASSTDNQPQHF.

J is TRBJ1-6 and V is TRBV19, with TRBD1 matching 7 bases. The V gene's germline CDR1 is LNHDA and CDR2 SQIVND (reference sequence). The CDR3 runs to 14 residues. Trimming took 7 bases from V and 10 from J; bases not matched to a gene: 10. The CDR3 DNA sequence: TGTGCCAGTAACCAGCCAGGGGGGGGATCACCCCTCCACTTT. As protein: CASNQPGGGSPLHF.

At least ten counts were recorded for this clonotype. The CDR3 DNA follows: TGTGCCAGCAGCTTTACGGGGGGAGGACTCTCTGGGGCCAACGTCCTGACTTTC. The encoded protein is CASSFTGGGLSGANVLTF. The rearrangement joins TRBV7-3 to TRBJ2-6; 7 bases fit TRBD2. V lost 3 bases, J lost 0 bases, and 8 bases stayed unmatched. The CDR3 has 18 amino acids. Germline CDR1 SGHTA, CDR2 FQGTGA.

This clonotype was detected only a few times. The CDR3 bases are TGTGCCAGCAGCCAAGAGGGACCTCCCTCTGGGGCCAACGTCCTGACTTTC. It encodes CASSQEGPPSGANVLTF. The chain carries TRBV3-1 and TRBJ2-6; D could derive from TRBD1 or TRBD2 (5 bases each). Looked up from germline, CDR1 is LGHDT and CDR2 is YNNKEL (reference sequence). Between the trimmed V and J ends, which lost 0 bases and 0 bases, there was a span of 9 bases. The CDR3 runs to 17 residues.

This clonotype was detected many times. The chain links TRBV10-3 to TRBJ2-1; 10 positions match TRBD2. The junction had 9 bases not matched to a gene; V was cut back by 3 bases and J by 7 bases. Germline V CDR1 and CDR2: ENHRY, SYGVKD. The CDR3 sequence is 16 residues long. CDR3 protein: CAISEMSLAGVNEQFF. CDR3 coding DNA: TGTGCCATCAGTGAAATGTCGCTAGCGGGAGTGAATGAGCAGTTCTTC.

This clonotype was observed many times. The chain links TRBV6-1 to TRBJ2-7; 7 bases line up with TRBD2. The V and J ends lost 5 bases and 4 bases, in that order; junction bases with no gene match: 20. There are 18 residues in the CDR3. Germline-derived CDR1 and CDR2 are MNHNS and SASEGT. The CDR3 bases are TGTGCCAGCAGTCCCCGCCAAGGGAGGGGAGTCTCTCGATACGAGCAGTACTTC. Its protein is CASSPRQGRGVSRYEQYF.

In its sample, this clonotype was seen a few times. A much more abundant neighbour one base away suggests this may be a read error. The chain joins TRBV5-1 to TRBJ2-2, with a tentative D call TRBD2 (5 bases). Germline V gene data show CDR1 as SGHRS and CDR2 as YFSETQ. The CDR3 has 13 residues. CDR3 sequence (DNA): TGCGCCAGCAGCCTTACCTACACCGGGGATCTGTTTTTT. Translated, it gives CASSLTYTGDLFF. The full variable domain, with the rest looked up from reference TRBV5-1 and TRBJ2-2, is KAGVTQTPRYLIKTRGQQVTLSCSPISGHRSVSWYQQTPGQGLQFLFEYFSETQRNKGNFPGRFSGRQFSNSRSEMNVSTLELGDSALYLCASSLTYTGDLFFGEGSRLTVL.

The CDR3 DNA reads as TGCGCCAGCACCCAGGGAGGGGCCGGGGAGCTGTTTTTT. It yields the protein CASTQGGAGELFF. The genes are TRBV5-1 and TRBJ2-2; the match to TRBD2 covers 7 bases. The V gene end was trimmed by 6 bases and the J gene end by 6 bases; junction bases not matched to a gene: 5. CDR1 and CDR2 (germline): SGHRS, YFSETQ. The CDR3 runs to 13 residues.